Below, 8 T cell receptor beta chains from the same sample are listed, as sequenced in a study of type 1 and type 2 diabetes patients. Genomic DNA was the PCR template. Amplification of the beta chain CDR3 used 30 forward and 13 reverse multiplex primers. Each CDR3 protein gets one entry after TCRdb re-called the multiplex PCR reads with MiXCR. The sample has about 250,000 distinct CDR3 sequences, roughly 44% seen once. The sample taken for sequencing was peripheral blood mononuclear cells (PBMCs). These receptors were taken from a man between 18 and 29 years old with type 2 diabetes.

Note on this clonotype: A much larger clone differs from this one at a single base, so this may be a read error. V and J are TRBV19 and TRBJ2-5, with D unresolved. The CDR3 spans 11 residues. Germline-derived CDR1 and CDR2 are LNHDA and SQIVND (reference sequence). The CDR3 DNA is TGTGCCAGTAGTAGCGAAGAGATCCAGTACTTC. Protein: CASSSEEIQYF. Supplemented by reference TRBV19 and TRBJ2-5, the full variable domain reads DGGITQSPKYLFRKEGQNVTLSCEQNLNHDAMYWYRQDPGQGLRLIYYSQIVNDFQKGDIAEGYSVSREKKESFPLTVTSAQKNPTAFYLCASSSEEIQYFGPGTRLLVL.

The chain links TRBV2 to TRBJ2-5, with TRBD2 matching 13 bases. The V gene end was trimmed by 6 bases and the J gene end by 3 bases; junction bases not matched to a gene: 4. Per the germline V gene, CDR1 is SNHLY and CDR2 is FYNNEI. This CDR3 comprises 15 residues. The CDR3 nucleotides are TGTGCCAGCAGCAAAACTAGCGGGAGGGAAGAGACCCAGTACTTC. As protein: CASSKTSGREETQYF.

CDR3: CASSYLDYQEQFF. The CDR3 DNA reads TGTGCCAGCAGTTACTTGGACTATCAGGAGCAGTTCTTC. The genes are TRBV6-6 and TRBJ2-1, with D perhaps TRBD2 (6 bases). Trimming removed 1 base at V and 10 bases at J, with 11 bases between. Germline V gene data show CDR1 as MNHNY and CDR2 as SVGAGI (reference sequence). This CDR3 has 13 residues.

This chain connects TRBV6-5 to TRBJ1-6; maybe TRBD1 (6 bases). V shed 6 bases and J shed 9 bases, with 15 bases lying between them. This CDR3 comprises 14 residues. CDR1 MNHEY and CDR2 SVGAGI come from the germline V gene. CDR3 nucleotide sequence: TGTGCCAGCAGCGGACAGTCGGGATTTTCACCCCTCCACTTT. Translating gives CASSGQSGFSPLHF.

V gene TRBV7-2 combines with J gene TRBJ1-2, with 7 bases aligning to TRBD1. The germline CDR1 and CDR2 sequences are SGHTA and FQGNSA. This CDR3 has 14 residues. The V gene end was trimmed by 5 bases and the J gene end by 0 bases; junction bases not matched to a gene: 3. Here the CDR3 DNA reads TGTGCCAGCAGCCGGGACAGCACTAACTATGGCTACACCTTC. This sequence encodes CASSRDSTNYGYTF.

The chain carries TRBV7-6 and TRBJ1-2, with 9 bases fitting TRBD1. CDR1 and CDR2 (germline): SGHVS, FNYEAQ. Losses at the gene ends were 1 base for V and 5 bases for J; bases not matched to a gene: 5. CDR3 size: 15 residues. DNA of the CDR3: TGTGCCAGCAGCTTAGGGGGACAGGGATCTTATGGCTACACCTTC. Protein sequence: CASSLGGQGSYGYTF. The full variable domain, rest sourced from reference TRBV7-6 and TRBJ1-2, is GAGVSQSPRYKVTKRGQDVALRCDPISGHVSLYWYRQALGQGPEFLTYFNYEAQQDKSGLPNDRFSAERPEGSISTLTIQRTEQRDSAMYRCASSLGGQGSYGYTFGSGTRLTVV.

At least ten counts were recorded for this clonotype. This chain connects TRBV30 to TRBJ1-2; tentatively, D is TRBD1 (5 bases). V shed 2 bases and J shed 6 bases, with 10 bases lying between them. The CDR3 loop spans 12 amino acids. Germline CDR1 is GTSNPN and CDR2 is SVGIG (reference sequence). Here the CDR3 reads CAWSKLGDGYTF. The CDR3 coding sequence is TGTGCCTGGAGTAAACTGGGGGATGGCTACACCTTC.

With regard to this clonotype: With a much larger clone just one base away, this may be a read error. The J gene is TRBJ2-6, the V gene TRBV12-3 or TRBV12-4, with D possibly TRBD2 on 5 matching bases. The CDR3 is made up of 12 amino acids. In nucleotides, the CDR3 is TGTGCCAGCAGTGGGCGGGCCAACGTCCCGACTTTC. This codes for CASSGRANVPTF.